The T cell receptor (beta chain) under discussion was sequenced for a study of T-cell memory formation after mild COVID-19. Study conclusions and caveats: Within pre-infection memory, some responding clones were found, suggesting cross-reactive memory joined. There was a balanced CD4/CD8 profile in clones contracting day 15 to 85, and later expanders leaned CD4+. Second-wave clones that peaked on day 37 lacked confirmed SARS-CoV-2 specificity. Contracting CD8+ clones were enriched in EMRA, CD4+ mainly in CM and EM.

TCRdb re-called the 5' RACE reads with MiXCR, one entry per CDR3 protein. The data hold 550,000 to 650,000 distinct CDR3 sequences, with 15% to 20% observed a single time. This clonotype was picked up a small number of times. Its antigen is not identified. Deletions cut 3 bases from V and 0 bases from J, with 11 bases between. Per germline, CDR1 SGDLS and CDR2 YYNGEE. The length of the CDR3 is 15 residues. The TCR sequence derives from an adult woman who had mild COVID-19 (a few samples of this study predate the infection). Cell type and time point are not known. The specimen was PBMCs or a T cell subset sorted from them (not recorded which). The chain uses TRBV9 and TRBJ2-3; D is ambiguous. The CDR3 nucleotides are TGTGCCAGCAGCGACGACGGCACTAGCACAGATACGCAGTATTTT. This gives the protein CASSDDGTSTDTQYF. The complete variable domain, with remaining parts taken from reference TRBV9 and TRBJ2-3, reads DSGVTQTPKHLITATGQRVTLRCSPRSGDLSVYWYQQSLDQGLQFLIQYYNGEERAKGNILERFSAQQFPDLHSELNLSSLELGDSALYFCASSDDGTSTDTQYFGPGTRLTVL.